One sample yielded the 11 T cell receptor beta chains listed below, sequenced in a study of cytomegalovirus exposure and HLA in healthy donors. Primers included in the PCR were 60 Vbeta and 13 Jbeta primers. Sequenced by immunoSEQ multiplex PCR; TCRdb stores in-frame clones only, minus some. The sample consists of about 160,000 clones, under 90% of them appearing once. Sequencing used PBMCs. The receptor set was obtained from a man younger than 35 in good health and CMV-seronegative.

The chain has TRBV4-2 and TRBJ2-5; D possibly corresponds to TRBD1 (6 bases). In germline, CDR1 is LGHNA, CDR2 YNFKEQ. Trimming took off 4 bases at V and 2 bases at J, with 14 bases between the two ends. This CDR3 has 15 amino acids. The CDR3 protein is CASSLDRIEQETQYF. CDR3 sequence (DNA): TGTGCCAGCAGCCTCGACAGGATCGAACAAGAGACCCAGTACTTC.

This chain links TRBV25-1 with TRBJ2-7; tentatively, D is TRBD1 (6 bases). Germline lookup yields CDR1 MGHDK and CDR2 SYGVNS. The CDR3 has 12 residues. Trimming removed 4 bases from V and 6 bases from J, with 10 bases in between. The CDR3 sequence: CASSAPRGEQYF. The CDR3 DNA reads TGTGCCAGCAGTGCCCCCAGGGGCGAGCAGTACTTC.

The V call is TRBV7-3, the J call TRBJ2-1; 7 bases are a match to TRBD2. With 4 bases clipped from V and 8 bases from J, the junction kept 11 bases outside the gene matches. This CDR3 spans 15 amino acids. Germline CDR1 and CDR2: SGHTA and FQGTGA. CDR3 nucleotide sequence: TGTGCCAGCAGCTGGGCGGGAGAAGGAGGCTATGAGCAGTTCTTC. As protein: CASSWAGEGGYEQFF.

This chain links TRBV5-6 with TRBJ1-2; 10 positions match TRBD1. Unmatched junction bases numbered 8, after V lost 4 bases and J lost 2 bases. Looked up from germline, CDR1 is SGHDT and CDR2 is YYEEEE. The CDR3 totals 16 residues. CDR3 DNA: TGTGCCAGCAGCGTCTACGGGACAGGGGAAAACTATGGCTACACCTTC. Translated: CASSVYGTGENYGYTF.

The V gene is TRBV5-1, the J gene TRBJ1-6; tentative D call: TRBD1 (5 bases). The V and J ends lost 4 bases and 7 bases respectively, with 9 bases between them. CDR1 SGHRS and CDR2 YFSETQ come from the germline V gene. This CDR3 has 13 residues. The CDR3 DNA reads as TGCGCCAGCAGCCGCGGGGCGAATTCACCCCTCCACTTT. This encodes CASSRGANSPLHF.

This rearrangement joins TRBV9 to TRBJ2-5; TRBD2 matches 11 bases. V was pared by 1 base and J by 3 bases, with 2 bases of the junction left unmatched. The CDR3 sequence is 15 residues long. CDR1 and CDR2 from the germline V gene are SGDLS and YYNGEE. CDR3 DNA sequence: TGTGCCAGCAGCGTATTAGCGGGGGGGGAAGAGACCCAGTACTTC. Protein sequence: CASSVLAGGEETQYF. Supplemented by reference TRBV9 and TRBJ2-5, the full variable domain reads DSGVTQTPKHLITATGQRVTLRCSPRSGDLSVYWYQQSLDQGLQFLIQYYNGEERAKGNILERFSAQQFPDLHSELNLSSLELGDSALYFCASSVLAGGEETQYFGPGTRLLVL.

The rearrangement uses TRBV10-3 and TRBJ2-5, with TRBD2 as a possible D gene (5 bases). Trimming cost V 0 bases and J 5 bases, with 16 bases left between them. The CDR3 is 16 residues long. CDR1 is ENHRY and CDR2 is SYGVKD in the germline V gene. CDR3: CAISESVWAGRETQYF. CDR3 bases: TGTGCCATCAGTGAGTCAGTATGGGCGGGCAGGGAGACCCAGTACTTC.

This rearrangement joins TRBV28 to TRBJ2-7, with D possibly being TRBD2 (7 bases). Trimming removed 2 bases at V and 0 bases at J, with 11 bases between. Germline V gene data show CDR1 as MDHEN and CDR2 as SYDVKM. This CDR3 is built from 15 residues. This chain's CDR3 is CASSLGGGRSYEQYF. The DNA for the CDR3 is TGTGCCAGCAGTTTAGGCGGGGGCCGCTCCTACGAGCAGTACTTC.

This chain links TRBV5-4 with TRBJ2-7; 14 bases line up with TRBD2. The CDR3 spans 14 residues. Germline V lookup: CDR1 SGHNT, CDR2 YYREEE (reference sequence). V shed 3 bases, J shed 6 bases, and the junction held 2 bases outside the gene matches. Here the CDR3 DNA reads TGTGCCAGCAGCTCGACTAGCGGGAGGGTCGAGCAGTACTTC. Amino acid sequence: CASSSTSGRVEQYF.

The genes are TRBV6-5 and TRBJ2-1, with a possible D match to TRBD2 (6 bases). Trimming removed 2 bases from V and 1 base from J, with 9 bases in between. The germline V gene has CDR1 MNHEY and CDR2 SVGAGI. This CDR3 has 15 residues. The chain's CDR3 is CASSYGGDSYNEQFF. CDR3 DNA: TGTGCCAGCAGTTACGGCGGGGATTCCTACAATGAGCAGTTCTTC.

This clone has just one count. DNA for the CDR3: TGTGCCTGGAGTGTACCCAGCCCGGGGGGAAACACCATATATTTT. This codes for CAWSVPSPGGNTIYF. The rearrangement links TRBV30 to TRBJ1-3, with D unclear. Trimming removed 0 bases at V and 4 bases at J, with 13 bases between. The CDR3 sequence is 15 residues long. The V gene's germline CDR1 is GTSNPN and CDR2 SVGIG (reference sequence). The full variable domain, its missing parts supplied by reference TRBV30 and TRBJ1-3, is SQTIHQWPATLVQPVGSPLSLECTVEGTSNPNLYWYRQAAGRGLQLLFYSVGIGQISSEVPQNLSASRPQDRQFILSSKKLLLSDSGFYLCAWSVPSPGGNTIYFGEGSWLTVV.